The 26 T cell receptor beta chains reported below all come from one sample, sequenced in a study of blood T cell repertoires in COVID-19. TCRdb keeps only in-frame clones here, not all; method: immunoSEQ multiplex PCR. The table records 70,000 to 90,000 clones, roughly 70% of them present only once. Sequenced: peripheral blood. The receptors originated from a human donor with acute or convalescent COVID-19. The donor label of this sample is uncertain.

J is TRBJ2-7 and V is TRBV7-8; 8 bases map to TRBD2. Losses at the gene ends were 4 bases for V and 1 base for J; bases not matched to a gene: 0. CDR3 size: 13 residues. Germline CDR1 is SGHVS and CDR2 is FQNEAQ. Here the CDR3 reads CASSSGGSYEQYV. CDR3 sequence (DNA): TGTGCCAGCAGCTCGGGGGGGTCCTACGAGCAGTACGTC.

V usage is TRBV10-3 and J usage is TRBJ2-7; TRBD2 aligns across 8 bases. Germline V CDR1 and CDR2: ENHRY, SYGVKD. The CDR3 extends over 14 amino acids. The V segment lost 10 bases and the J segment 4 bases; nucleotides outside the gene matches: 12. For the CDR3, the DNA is TGTGCCACCCTACCCAGCGGGAGCGGGTACGAGCAGTACTTC. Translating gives CATLPSGSGYEQYF.

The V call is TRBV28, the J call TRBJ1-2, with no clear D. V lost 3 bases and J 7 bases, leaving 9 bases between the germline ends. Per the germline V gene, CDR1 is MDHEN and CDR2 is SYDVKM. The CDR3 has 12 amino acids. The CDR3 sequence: CASSFVSVGYTF. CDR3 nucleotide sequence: TGTGCCAGCAGTTTCGTCTCAGTTGGCTACACCTTC.

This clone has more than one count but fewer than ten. CDR3 sequence: CASSPPLRVDEQFF. As DNA, the CDR3 is TGTGCCAGCTCACCACCACTCCGGGTAGATGAGCAGTTCTTC. The chain carries TRBV18 and TRBJ2-1; D not certain. The germline V gene has CDR1 KGHSH and CDR2 LQKENI. The V end lost 0 bases, the J end lost 8 bases, and 11 bases lay between the germline ends. The CDR3 spans 14 residues.

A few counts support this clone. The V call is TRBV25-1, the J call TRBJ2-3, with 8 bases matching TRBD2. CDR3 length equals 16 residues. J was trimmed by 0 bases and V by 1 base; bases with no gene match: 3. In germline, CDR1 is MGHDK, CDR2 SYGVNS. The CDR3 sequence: CASSEFPSGSTDTQYF. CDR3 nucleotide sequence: TGTGCCAGCAGTGAATTCCCTAGCGGGAGCACAGATACGCAGTATTTT. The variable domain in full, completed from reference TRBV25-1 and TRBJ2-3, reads EADIYQTPRYLVIGTGKKITLECSQTMGHDKMYWYQQDPGMELHLIHYSYGVNSTEKGDLSSESTVSRIRTEHFPLTLESARPSHTSQYLCASSEFPSGSTDTQYFGPGTRLTVL.

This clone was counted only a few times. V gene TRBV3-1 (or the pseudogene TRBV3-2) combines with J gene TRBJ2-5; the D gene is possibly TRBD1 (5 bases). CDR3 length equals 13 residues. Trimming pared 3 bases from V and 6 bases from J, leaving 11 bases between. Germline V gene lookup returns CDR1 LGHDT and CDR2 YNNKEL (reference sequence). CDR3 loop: CASSHAGRKTQYF. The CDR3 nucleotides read TGTGCCAGCAGCCACGCAGGGCGGAAGACCCAGTACTTC.

The CDR3 DNA reads as TGTGCCACTTCAGCGACAGGGGGACCGCAGAATGAGCAGTTCTTC. This codes for CATSATGGPQNEQFF. This rearrangement joins TRBV24-1 to TRBJ2-1; 9 nucleotides align to TRBD1. The CDR3 runs to 15 residues. Trimming at V came to 10 bases and at J to 7 bases, leaving 13 bases not matched to a gene. The germline gives CDR1 KGHDR, CDR2 SFDVKD.

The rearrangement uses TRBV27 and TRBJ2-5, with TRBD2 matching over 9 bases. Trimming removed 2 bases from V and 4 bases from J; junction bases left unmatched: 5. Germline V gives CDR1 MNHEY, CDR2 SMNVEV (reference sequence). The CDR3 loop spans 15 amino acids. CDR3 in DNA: TGTGCCAGCAGTTTAAGGCTAGCGGGGAGAGAGACCCAGTACTTC. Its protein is CASSLRLAGRETQYF.

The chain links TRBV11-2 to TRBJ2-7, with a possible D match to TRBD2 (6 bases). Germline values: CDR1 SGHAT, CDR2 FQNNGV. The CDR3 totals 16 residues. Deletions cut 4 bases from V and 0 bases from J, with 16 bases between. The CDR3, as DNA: TGTGCCAGCAGCTACCCCGGGAGCGGCCCCTCCTACGAGCAGTACTTC. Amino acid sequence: CASSYPGSGPSYEQYF.

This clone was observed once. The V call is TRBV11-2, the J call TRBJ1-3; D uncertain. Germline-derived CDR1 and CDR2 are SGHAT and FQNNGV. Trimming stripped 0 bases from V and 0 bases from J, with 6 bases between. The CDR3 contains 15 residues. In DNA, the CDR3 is TGTGCCAGCAGCTTAGACGGAGACTCTGGAAACACCATATATTTT. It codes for CASSLDGDSGNTIYF.

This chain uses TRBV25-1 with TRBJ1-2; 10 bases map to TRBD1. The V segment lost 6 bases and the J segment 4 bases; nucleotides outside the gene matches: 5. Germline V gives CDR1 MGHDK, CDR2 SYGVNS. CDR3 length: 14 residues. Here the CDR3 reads CASRRQGAFYGYTF. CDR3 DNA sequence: TGTGCCAGCAGGAGACAGGGGGCGTTCTATGGCTACACCTTC.

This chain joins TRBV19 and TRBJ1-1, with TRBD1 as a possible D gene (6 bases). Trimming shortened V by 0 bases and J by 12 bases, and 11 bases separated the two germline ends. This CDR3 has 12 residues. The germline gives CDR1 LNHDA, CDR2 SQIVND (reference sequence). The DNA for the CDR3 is TGTGCCAGTAGTATAGATCGGACAGCCCCTTTCTTT. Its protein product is CASSIDRTAPFF.

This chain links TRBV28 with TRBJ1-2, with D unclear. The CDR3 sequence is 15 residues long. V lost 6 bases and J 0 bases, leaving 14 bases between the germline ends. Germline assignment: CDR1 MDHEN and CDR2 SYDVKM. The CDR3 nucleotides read TGTGCCAGCAGAAAACCTATTAGTACTAACTATGGCTACACCTTC. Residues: CASRKPISTNYGYTF.

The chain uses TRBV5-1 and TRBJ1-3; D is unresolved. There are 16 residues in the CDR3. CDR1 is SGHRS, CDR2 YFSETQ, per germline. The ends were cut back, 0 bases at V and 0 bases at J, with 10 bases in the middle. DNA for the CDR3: TGCGCCAGCAGCTTGGAGAACAGAAACTCTGGAAACACCATATATTTT. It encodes CASSLENRNSGNTIYF.

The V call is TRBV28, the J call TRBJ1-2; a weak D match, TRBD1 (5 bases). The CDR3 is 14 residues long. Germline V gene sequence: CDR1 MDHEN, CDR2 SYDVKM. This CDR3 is CVISPGVSNYGYTF. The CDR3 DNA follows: TGTGTTATTTCCCCGGGGGTATCTAACTATGGCTACACCTTC.

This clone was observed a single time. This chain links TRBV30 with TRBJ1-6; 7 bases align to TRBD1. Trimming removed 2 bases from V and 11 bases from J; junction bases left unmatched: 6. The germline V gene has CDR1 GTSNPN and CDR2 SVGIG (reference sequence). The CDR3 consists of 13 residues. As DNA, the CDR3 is TGTGCCTGGAGTCAGGGGGTAGATACACCCCTCCACTTT. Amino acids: CAWSQGVDTPLHF. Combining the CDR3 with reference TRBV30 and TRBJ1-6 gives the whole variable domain SQTIHQWPATLVQPVGSPLSLECTVEGTSNPNLYWYRQAAGRGLQLLFYSVGIGQISSEVPQNLSASRPQDRQFILSSKKLLLSDSGFYLCAWSQGVDTPLHFGNGTRLTVT.

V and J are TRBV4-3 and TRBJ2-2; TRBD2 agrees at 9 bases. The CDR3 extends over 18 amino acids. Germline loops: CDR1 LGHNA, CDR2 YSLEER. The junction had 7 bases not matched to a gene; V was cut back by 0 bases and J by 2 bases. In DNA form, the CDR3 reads TGCGCCAGCAGCCAAGATTATGGGCTAGCGGGAAACACCGGGGAGCTGTTTTTT. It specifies CASSQDYGLAGNTGELFF.

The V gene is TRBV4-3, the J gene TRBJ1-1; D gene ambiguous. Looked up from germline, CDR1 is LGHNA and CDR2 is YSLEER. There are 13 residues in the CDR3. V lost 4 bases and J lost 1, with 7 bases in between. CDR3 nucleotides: TGCGCCAGCAGCCTTTGGAGGAACACTGAAGCTTTCTTT. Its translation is CASSLWRNTEAFF.

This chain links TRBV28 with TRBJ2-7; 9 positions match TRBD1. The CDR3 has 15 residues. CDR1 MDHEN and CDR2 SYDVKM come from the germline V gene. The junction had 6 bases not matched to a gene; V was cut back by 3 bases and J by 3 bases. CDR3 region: CASSFPGQGNYEQYF. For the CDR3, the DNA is TGTGCCAGCAGTTTCCCAGGACAGGGGAACTACGAGCAGTACTTC.

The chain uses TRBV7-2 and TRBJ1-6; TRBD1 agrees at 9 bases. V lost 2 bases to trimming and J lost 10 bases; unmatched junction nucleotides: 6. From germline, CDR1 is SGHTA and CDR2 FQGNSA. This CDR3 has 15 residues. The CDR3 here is CASSLQGDRASPLHF. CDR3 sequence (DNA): TGTGCCAGCAGCTTACAAGGGGACAGGGCCTCACCCCTCCACTTT.

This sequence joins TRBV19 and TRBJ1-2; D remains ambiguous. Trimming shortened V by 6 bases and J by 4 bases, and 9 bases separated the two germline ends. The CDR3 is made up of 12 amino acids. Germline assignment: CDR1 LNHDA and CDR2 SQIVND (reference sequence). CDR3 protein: CASSGEGYGYTF. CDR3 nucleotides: TGTGCCAGTAGCGGAGAGGGCTATGGCTACACCTTC.

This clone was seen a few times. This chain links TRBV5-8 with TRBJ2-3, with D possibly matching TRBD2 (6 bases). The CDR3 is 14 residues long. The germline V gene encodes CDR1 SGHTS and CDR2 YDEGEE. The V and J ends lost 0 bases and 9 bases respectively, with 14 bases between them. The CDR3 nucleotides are TGTGCCAGCAGCTTGGGAGGCCTAGCGAGCACGCAGTATTTT. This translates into CASSLGGLASTQYF.

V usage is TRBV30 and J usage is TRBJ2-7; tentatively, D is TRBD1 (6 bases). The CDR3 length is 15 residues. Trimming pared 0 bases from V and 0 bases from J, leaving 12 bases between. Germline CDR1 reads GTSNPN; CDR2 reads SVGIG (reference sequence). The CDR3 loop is CAWSVAQGSSYEQYV. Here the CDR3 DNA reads TGTGCCTGGAGTGTAGCTCAGGGGAGCTCCTACGAGCAGTACGTC.

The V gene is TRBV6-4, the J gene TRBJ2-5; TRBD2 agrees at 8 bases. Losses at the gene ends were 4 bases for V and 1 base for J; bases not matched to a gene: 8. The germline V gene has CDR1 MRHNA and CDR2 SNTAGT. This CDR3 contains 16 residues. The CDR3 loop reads CASSATLAGFQETQYF. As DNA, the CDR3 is TGTGCCAGCAGTGCCACCCTAGCGGGTTTCCAAGAGACCCAGTACTTC.

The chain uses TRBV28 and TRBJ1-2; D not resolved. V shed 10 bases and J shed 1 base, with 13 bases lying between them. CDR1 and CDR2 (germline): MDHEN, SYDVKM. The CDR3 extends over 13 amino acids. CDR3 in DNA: TGTGCCAACCGGGCCGGGGATAACTATGGCTACACCTTC. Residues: CANRAGDNYGYTF.

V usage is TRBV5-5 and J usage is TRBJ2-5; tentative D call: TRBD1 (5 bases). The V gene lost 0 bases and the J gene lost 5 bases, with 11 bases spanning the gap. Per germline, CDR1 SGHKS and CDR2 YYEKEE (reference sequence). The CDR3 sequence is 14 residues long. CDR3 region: CASSLARVRETQYF. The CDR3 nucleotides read TGTGCCAGCAGCTTGGCCAGGGTTCGGGAGACCCAGTACTTC.